This TCR beta chain was observed in a study of CD8+CD57+ T cells in acquired aplastic anemia. Whole-study context: Quantities of DNA derived from sorted CD4+ and CD8+ cells averaged 3.2 ug.

Germline trimming cut 5 bases from V and 2 bases from J; bases unmatched to any gene: 3. There are 14 residues in the CDR3. CDR1 WNHNN and CDR2 SYGVQD come from the germline V gene (reference sequence). CDR3 and TCR beta VDJ profiling relied on a genomic DNA template. Each CDR3 protein gets one entry after TCRdb re-called the reads with MiXCR. The table shows 190,000 or so distinct CDR3 sequences, with approximately 52% occurring only once. It was patients with CD8+CD57+ cell expansion by flow cytometry who were chosen for sequencing. Patients were untreated when blood was sampled. The receptor was derived from a human donor with aplastic anemia. This rearrangement joins TRBV10-1 to TRBJ2-7; 10 bases are shared with TRBD1. Sequenced material: sorted CD4+, CD8+, or CD8+CD57+ T cells (not recorded which) from PBMCs. This CDR3 reads CASSTGTGAYEQYF. CDR3 nucleotides: TGCGCCAGCAGTACCGGGACAGGGGCCTACGAGCAGTACTTC.